One and the same sample provided the 24 T cell receptor beta chains below, sequenced in a study of CD8 T cells in Susac syndrome. Reverse transcription of roughly 0.5 to 1 ug RNA was performed with random hexamers. TCRdb itself ran the immunoSEQ multiplex PCR reads through MiXCR, one entry per CDR3 protein. The data hold 200,000 or so distinct CDR3 sequences, with around 95% observed a single time. Specimen: CD4+ T cells from PBMCs. These receptors were obtained from a human donor with Susac syndrome.

The chain uses TRBV10-3 and TRBJ1-2, with D possibly being TRBD1 (5 bases). The V gene lost 9 bases and the J gene lost 8 bases, with 13 bases spanning the gap. Germline lookup yields CDR1 ENHRY and CDR2 SYGVKD. There are 11 residues in the CDR3. The CDR3 nucleotides read TGTGCCATGAAACAGGAAATCGGCTACACCTTC. Its protein is CAMKQEIGYTF.

The CDR3 loop is CSVRSGRGGVDTQYF. The CDR3 coding sequence is TGCAGCGTTCGAAGCGGGCGGGGGGGCGTTGATACGCAGTATTTT. The chain carries TRBV29-1 and TRBJ2-3, with TRBD2 matching over 9 bases. Germline V gives CDR1 SQVTM, CDR2 ANQGSEA. There are 15 residues in the CDR3. V trimming: 5 bases; J trimming: 6 bases; junction bases outside the gene matches: 12.

The chain couples TRBV18 to TRBJ2-2; D is uncertain. V was clipped by 3 bases and J by 1 base, with 15 bases between them. CDR3 length: 17 amino acids. Looked up from germline, CDR1 is KGHSH and CDR2 is LQKENI. The CDR3 spells CASSPSGPGLNTGELFF. CDR3 DNA sequence: TGTGCCAGCTCACCCAGTGGTCCGGGCCTGAACACCGGGGAGCTGTTTTTT. The entire variable domain, with the rest obtained from reference TRBV18 and TRBJ2-2, is as follows: NAGVMQNPRHLVRRRGQEARLRCSPMKGHSHVYWYRQLPEEGLKFMVYLQKENIIDESGMPKERFSAEFPKEGPSILRIQQVVRGDSAAYFCASSPSGPGLNTGELFFGEGSRLTVL.

The CDR3 DNA reads as TGCAGCGTTTTTCCTCTGTCCGGGGCCTACAATGAGCAGTTCTTC. Its protein is CSVFPLSGAYNEQFF. The chain couples TRBV29-1 to TRBJ2-1, with D perhaps matching TRBD2 (5 bases). The CDR3 is 15 amino acids. The germline V and J ends were trimmed by 5 bases and 2 bases, with 16 bases remaining between them. The germline gives CDR1 SQVTM, CDR2 ANQGSEA.

The chain carries TRBV3-1 and TRBJ1-1; D is possibly TRBD1 (6 bases). The V end was cut by 0 bases, the J end by 3 bases, with 11 bases between. The CDR3 contains 15 residues. The germline gives CDR1 LGHDT, CDR2 YNNKEL (reference sequence). CDR3 amino acids: CASSQEDRRDTEAFF. As DNA, the CDR3 is TGTGCCAGCAGCCAAGAAGACAGGAGGGACACTGAAGCTTTCTTT.

The CDR3: CSARVTGTERPLHF. The CDR3 nucleotides are TGCAGTGCTAGAGTAACCGGGACAGAGAGACCCCTCCACTTT. V and J are TRBV20-1 and TRBJ1-6; 7 bases line up with TRBD1. CDR1 is DFQATT and CDR2 is SNEGSKA in the germline V gene (reference sequence). The CDR3 extends over 14 amino acids. Trimming at V came to 1 base and at J to 12 bases, leaving 9 bases not matched to a gene.

This chain joins TRBV11-2 and TRBJ2-5; D not resolved. The CDR3 contains 11 residues. Germline CDR1 SGHAT, CDR2 FQNNGV. Trimming left V 3 bases short and J 4 bases short, with 3 bases between. The CDR3 reads CASSFIETQYF. In DNA form, the CDR3 reads TGTGCCAGCAGCTTTATAGAGACCCAGTACTTC. Based on the CDR3 plus reference TRBV11-2 and TRBJ2-5, the full variable domain is EAGVAQSPRYKIIEKRQSVAFWCNPISGHATLYWYQQILGQGPKLLIQFQNNGVVDDSQLPKDRFSAERLKGVDSTLKIQPAKLEDSAVYLCASSFIETQYFGPGTRLLVL.

The chain is built from TRBV24-1 and TRBJ2-2, with D possibly TRBD2 on 6 matching bases. V was pared by 9 bases and J by 9 bases, with 10 bases between. Germline V lookup: CDR1 KGHDR, CDR2 SFDVKD. This CDR3 is 11 amino acids long. For the CDR3, the DNA is TGTGCCACCGGGACTGATCGGGAGCTGTTTTTT. Its protein product is CATGTDRELFF.

CDR3 protein: CASSLSLGRDEQFF. CDR3 bases: TGTGCCAGCAGCTTAAGCCTGGGGAGGGATGAGCAGTTCTTC. The J gene is TRBJ2-1, the V gene TRBV7-3, with 7 bases fitting TRBD2. Germline trimming cut 1 base from V and 8 bases from J; bases unmatched to any gene: 5. The CDR3 is made up of 14 amino acids. Germline CDR1 and CDR2: SGHTA and FQGTGA.

This clonotype was seen once. The rearrangement joins TRBV7-3 to TRBJ2-3, with 7 bases lining up with TRBD1. The CDR3 sequence is 17 residues long. The germline V gene encodes CDR1 SGHTA and CDR2 FQGTGA. V lost 5 bases and J lost 2; bases outside the gene matches: 13. CDR3 DNA: TGTGCCAGCAGCCCCAGAACTGTGGGACAGCTCACAGATACGCAGTATTTT. Translation: CASSPRTVGQLTDTQYF. The full variable domain, its missing parts supplied by reference TRBV7-3 and TRBJ2-3, is GAGVSQTPSNKVTEKGKYVELRCDPISGHTALYWYRQSLGQGPEFLIYFQGTGAADDSGLPNDRFFAVRPEGSVSTLKIQRTERGDSAVYLCASSPRTVGQLTDTQYFGPGTRLTVL.

V usage is TRBV29-1 and J usage is TRBJ2-7, with D uncertain. Between the trimmed V and J ends, which lost 1 base and 0 bases, there was a span of 7 bases. Germline V gene data show CDR1 as SQVTM and CDR2 as ANQGSEA. The CDR3 has 13 amino acids. As DNA, the CDR3 is TGCAGCGTTGAAGTCCAGGCCTCCTACGAGCAGTACTTC. Its translation: CSVEVQASYEQYF.

As DNA, the CDR3 is TGTGCCAGCAGCTTGTCCCGGGCGGACGAGCAGTACTTC. Protein: CASSLSRADEQYF. V and J are TRBV11-3 and TRBJ2-7, with unresolved D. CDR3 length: 13 residues. Trimming removed 3 bases at V and 5 bases at J, with 11 bases between. CDR1 is SGHNT and CDR2 is YENEEA in the germline V gene.

The J gene is TRBJ1-2, the V gene TRBV2; D may be TRBD1 (6 bases). Germline lookup yields CDR1 SNHLY and CDR2 FYNNEI. The V and J ends lost 8 bases and 4 bases respectively, with 11 bases between them. This CDR3 is built from 12 residues. The CDR3 sequence: CASADRTYGYTF. The CDR3 DNA reads as TGTGCCAGCGCCGACAGGACCTATGGCTACACCTTC.

The chain has TRBV29-1 and TRBJ1-1; D gene ambiguous. Per the germline V gene, CDR1 is SQVTM and CDR2 is ANQGSEA. Trimming took off 3 bases at V and 0 bases at J, with 14 bases between the two ends. The CDR3 is 15 residues long. DNA for the CDR3: TGCAGCGTTGAGGTCGGTCAGAGGCTGAACACTGAAGCTTTCTTT. Its protein is CSVEVGQRLNTEAFF.

The V call is TRBV7-3, the J call TRBJ1-2; 9 positions match TRBD1. The CDR3 consists of 14 residues. The germline V gene has CDR1 SGHTA and CDR2 FQGTGA. With 5 bases clipped from V and 4 bases from J, the junction kept 5 bases outside the gene matches. The CDR3 loop is CASSGRDRVYGYTF. Here the CDR3 DNA reads TGTGCCAGCAGCGGCCGGGACAGGGTCTATGGCTACACCTTC.

The chain combines TRBV6-2 or TRBV6-3 with TRBJ2-4; 7 bases agree with TRBD2. The ends lost 0 bases at V and 0 bases at J; junction bases unmatched: 5. CDR1 is MNHEY and CDR2 is SVGEGT in the germline V gene. This CDR3 is 17 amino acids long. The CDR3 DNA is TGTGCCAGCAGTTACTCGGTAGCGGGTATAGCCAAAAACATTCAGTACTTC. Translation: CASSYSVAGIAKNIQYF.

The V and J genes are TRBV12-5 and TRBJ2-3; D may be TRBD1 or TRBD2 (5 bases each). There are 15 residues in the CDR3. V gave up 6 bases and J gave up 4 bases, with 17 bases separating them. From germline, CDR1 is LGHNT and CDR2 FRNRAP. The CDR3 loop is CASGPGARGPDTQYF. The CDR3 nucleotides read TGTGCTAGTGGACCGGGCGCTCGGGGCCCAGATACGCAGTATTTT.

This rearrangement joins TRBV18 to TRBJ1-6; unclear D gene. Looked up from germline, CDR1 is KGHSH and CDR2 is LQKENI. Trimming shortened V by 3 bases and J by 10 bases, and 16 bases separated the two germline ends. The CDR3 sequence is 15 residues long. CDR3 region: CASSPPLGIGSPLHF. CDR3 sequence (DNA): TGTGCCAGCTCACCTCCCTTGGGGATCGGGTCACCCCTCCACTTT.

The V call is TRBV6-2 or TRBV6-3, the J call TRBJ1-2, with D unclear. The CDR3 is 14 residues long. CDR1 is MNHEY, CDR2 SVGEGT, per germline. With 9 bases removed from V and 4 bases from J, the gap between germline ends came to 18 bases. The CDR3 spells CASREPSGSYGYTF. The CDR3 DNA sequence: TGTGCCAGTCGCGAGCCCTCCGGCAGCTATGGCTACACCTTC.

The CDR3 region has the DNA TGTGCCAGCCGGGGGGGCGGGACACAAGAGACCCAGTACTTC. It encodes CASRGGGTQETQYF. V and J are TRBV28 and TRBJ2-5; 8 nucleotides align to TRBD2. The V gene end was trimmed by 8 bases and the J gene end by 2 bases; junction bases not matched to a gene: 7. This CDR3 region has 14 residues. Germline CDR1 and CDR2: MDHEN and SYDVKM.

CDR3 loop: CASSPPELYGYTF. The CDR3 DNA sequence: TGTGCCAGCAGCCCACCAGAGCTCTATGGCTACACCTTC. The genes are TRBV9 and TRBJ1-2, with D uncertain. The germline CDR1 and CDR2 sequences are SGDLS and YYNGEE. The CDR3 runs 13 residues. The germline V and J ends were trimmed by 4 bases and 4 bases, with 11 bases remaining between them.

V gene TRBV30 combines with J gene TRBJ2-5; 8 bases map to TRBD2. This CDR3 contains 14 residues. Germline-derived CDR1 and CDR2 are GTSNPN and SVGIG (reference sequence). V trimming: 3 bases; J trimming: 4 bases; junction bases outside the gene matches: 7. The CDR3 nucleotides read TGTGCCTGGAGGGGCGGGGGGCCTGGAGAGACCCAGTACTTC. Translating it yields CAWRGGGPGETQYF.

This chain uses TRBV30 with TRBJ2-5; D gene unclear. The V and J ends lost 5 bases and 0 bases respectively, with 7 bases between them. The CDR3 is made up of 12 amino acids. Germline lookup yields CDR1 GTSNPN and CDR2 SVGIG (reference sequence). The CDR3 DNA reads as TGTGCCTGGGGACGGAACCAAGAGACCCAGTACTTC. Protein: CAWGRNQETQYF.

The chain recombines TRBV12-3 or TRBV12-4 with TRBJ2-7; no firm D call. The CDR3 is 13 residues long. V dropped 5 bases and J dropped 5 bases, with 13 bases sitting between them. CDR3 residues: CASSALGPHEQYF. DNA for the CDR3: TGTGCCAGCAGTGCTCTCGGGCCACACGAGCAGTACTTC.